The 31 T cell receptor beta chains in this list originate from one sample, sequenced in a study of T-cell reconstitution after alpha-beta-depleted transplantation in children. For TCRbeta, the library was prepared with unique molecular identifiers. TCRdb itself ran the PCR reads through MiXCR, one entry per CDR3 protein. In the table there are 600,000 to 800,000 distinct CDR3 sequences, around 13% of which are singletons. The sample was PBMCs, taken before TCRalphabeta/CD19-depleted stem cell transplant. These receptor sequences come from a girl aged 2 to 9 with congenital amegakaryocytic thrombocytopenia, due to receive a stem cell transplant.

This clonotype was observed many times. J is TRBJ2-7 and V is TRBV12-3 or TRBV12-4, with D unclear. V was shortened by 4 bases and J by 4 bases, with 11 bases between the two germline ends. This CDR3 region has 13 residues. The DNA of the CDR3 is TGTGCCAGCAGTTCAGAATTGGGGTACGAGCAGTACTTC. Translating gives CASSSELGYEQYF.

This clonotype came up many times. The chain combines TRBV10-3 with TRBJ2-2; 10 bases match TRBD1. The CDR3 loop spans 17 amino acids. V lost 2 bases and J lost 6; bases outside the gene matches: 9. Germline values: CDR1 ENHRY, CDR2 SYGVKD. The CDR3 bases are TGTGCCATCAGTGAGCAAACCGGGACAGGGGTTCCCGGGGAGCTGTTTTTT. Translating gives CAISEQTGTGVPGELFF.

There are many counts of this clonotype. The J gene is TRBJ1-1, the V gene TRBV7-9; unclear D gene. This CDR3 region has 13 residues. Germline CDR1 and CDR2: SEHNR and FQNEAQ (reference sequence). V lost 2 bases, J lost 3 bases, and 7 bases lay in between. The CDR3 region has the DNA TGTGCCAGCAGCTTAATCTCTGACACTGAAGCTTTCTTT. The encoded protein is CASSLISDTEAFF. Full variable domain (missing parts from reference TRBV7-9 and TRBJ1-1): DTGVSQNPRHKITKRGQNVTFRCDPISEHNRLYWYRQTLGQGPEFLTYFQNEAQLEKSRLLSDRFSAERPKGSFSTLEIQRTEQGDSAMYLCASSLISDTEAFFGQGTRLTVV.

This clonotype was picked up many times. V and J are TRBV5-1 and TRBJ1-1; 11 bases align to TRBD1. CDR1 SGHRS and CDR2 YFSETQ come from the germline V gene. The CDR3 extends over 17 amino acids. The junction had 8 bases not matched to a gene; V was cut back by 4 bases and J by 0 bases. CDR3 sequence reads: CASSPGQGVILNTEAFF. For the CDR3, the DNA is TGCGCCAGCAGCCCGGGACAGGGGGTCATTTTGAACACTGAAGCTTTCTTT.

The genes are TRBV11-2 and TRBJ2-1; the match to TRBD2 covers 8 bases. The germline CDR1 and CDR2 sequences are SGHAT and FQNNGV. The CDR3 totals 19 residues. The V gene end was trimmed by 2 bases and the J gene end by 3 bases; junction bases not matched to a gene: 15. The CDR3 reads CASSLPKRGFGRDYNEQFF. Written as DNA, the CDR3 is TGTGCCAGCAGCTTACCAAAGAGAGGGTTCGGGAGGGACTACAATGAGCAGTTCTTC. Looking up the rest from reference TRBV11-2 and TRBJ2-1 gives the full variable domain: EAGVAQSPRYKIIEKRQSVAFWCNPISGHATLYWYQQILGQGPKLLIQFQNNGVVDDSQLPKDRFSAERLKGVDSTLKIQPAKLEDSAVYLCASSLPKRGFGRDYNEQFFGPGTRLTVL.

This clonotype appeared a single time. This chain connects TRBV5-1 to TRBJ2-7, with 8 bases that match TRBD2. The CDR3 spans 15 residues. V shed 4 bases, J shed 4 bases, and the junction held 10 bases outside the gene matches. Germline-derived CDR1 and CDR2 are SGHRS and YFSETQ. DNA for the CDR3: TGCGCCAGCAGCGTTGACGGGACTAGGCTATACGAGCAGTACTTC. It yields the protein CASSVDGTRLYEQYF.

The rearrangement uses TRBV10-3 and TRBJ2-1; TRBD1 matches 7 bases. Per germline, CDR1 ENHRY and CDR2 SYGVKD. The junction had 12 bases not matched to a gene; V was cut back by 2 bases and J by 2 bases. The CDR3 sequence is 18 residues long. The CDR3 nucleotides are TGTGCCATCAGTGAGCCTACTACCGGGACAGTCACCTACAATGAGCAGTTCTTC. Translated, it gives CAISEPTTGTVTYNEQFF.

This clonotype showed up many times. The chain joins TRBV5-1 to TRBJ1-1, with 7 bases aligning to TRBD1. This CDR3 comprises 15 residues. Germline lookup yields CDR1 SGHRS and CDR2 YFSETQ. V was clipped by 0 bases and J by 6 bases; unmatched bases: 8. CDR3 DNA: TGCGCCAGCAGCTTGGAGGTCGGGGGACAGTCTGAAGCTTTCTTT. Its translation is CASSLEVGGQSEAFF.

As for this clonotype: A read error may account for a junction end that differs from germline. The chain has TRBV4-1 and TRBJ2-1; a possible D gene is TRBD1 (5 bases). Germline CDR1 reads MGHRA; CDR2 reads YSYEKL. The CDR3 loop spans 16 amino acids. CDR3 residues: CASSQVYYQRTNEQSF. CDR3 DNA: TGCGCCAGCAGCCAAGTCTACTACCAGAGGACAAATGAGCAGTCCTTC.

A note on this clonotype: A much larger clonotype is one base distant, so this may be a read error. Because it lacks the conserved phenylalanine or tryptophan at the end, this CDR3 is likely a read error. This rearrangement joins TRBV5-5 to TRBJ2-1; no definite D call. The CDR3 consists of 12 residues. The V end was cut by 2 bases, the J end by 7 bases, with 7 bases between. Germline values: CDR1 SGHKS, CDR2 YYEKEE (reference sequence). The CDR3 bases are TGTGCCAGCAGCTTCCGGTGGAATGAGCAGTTCCTC. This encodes CASSFRWNEQFL.

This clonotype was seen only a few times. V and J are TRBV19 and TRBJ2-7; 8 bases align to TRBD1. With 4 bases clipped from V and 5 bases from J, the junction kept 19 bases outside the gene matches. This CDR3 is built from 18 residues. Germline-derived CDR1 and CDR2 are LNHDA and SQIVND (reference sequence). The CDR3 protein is CASSRLSLADRVPHEQYF. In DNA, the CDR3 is TGTGCCAGTAGTAGACTATCGTTGGCGGACAGGGTCCCCCACGAGCAGTACTTC.

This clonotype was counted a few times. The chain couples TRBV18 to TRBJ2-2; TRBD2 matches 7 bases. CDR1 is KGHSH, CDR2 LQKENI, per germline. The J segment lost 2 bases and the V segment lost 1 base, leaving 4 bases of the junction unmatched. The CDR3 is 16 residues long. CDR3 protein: CASSPLLAENTGELFF. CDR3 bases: TGTGCCAGCTCACCACTGCTAGCGGAAAACACCGGGGAGCTGTTTTTT. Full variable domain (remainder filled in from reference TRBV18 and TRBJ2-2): NAGVMQNPRHLVRRRGQEARLRCSPMKGHSHVYWYRQLPEEGLKFMVYLQKENIIDESGMPKERFSAEFPKEGPSILRIQQVVRGDSAAYFCASSPLLAENTGELFFGEGSRLTVL.

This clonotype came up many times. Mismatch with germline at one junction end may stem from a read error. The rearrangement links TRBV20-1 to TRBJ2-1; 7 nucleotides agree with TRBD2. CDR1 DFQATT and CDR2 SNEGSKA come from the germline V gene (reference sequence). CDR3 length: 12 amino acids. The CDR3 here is CSAGGLYNEQFF. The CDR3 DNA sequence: TGTAGTGCTGGGGGACTATACAATGAGCAGTTCTTC.

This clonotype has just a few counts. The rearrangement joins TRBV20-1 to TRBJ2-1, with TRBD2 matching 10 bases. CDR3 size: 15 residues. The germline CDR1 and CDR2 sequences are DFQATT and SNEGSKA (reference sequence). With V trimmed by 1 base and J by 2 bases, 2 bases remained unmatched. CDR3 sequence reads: CSARASGRPYNEQFF. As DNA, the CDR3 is TGCAGTGCTAGAGCTAGCGGGAGACCCTACAATGAGCAGTTCTTC.

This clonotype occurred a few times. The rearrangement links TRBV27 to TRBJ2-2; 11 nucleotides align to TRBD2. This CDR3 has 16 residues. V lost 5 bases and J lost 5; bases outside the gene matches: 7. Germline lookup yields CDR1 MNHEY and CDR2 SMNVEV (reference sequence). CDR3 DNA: TGTGCCAGCAGTCCAGATCGACTAGCGGGGACCGGGGAGCTGTTTTTT. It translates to CASSPDRLAGTGELFF.

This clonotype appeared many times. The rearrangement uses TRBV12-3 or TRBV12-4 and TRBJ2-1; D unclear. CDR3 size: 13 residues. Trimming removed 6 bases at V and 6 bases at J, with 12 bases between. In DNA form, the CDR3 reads TGTGCCAGCAGCCACGGGTTCTTCAATGAGCAGTTCTTC. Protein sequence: CASSHGFFNEQFF.

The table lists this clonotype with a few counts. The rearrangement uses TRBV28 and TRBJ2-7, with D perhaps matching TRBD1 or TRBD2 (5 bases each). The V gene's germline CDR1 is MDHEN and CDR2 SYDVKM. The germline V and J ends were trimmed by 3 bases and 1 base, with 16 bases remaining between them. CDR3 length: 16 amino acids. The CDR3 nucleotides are TGTGCCAGCAGTTTTCACCGGGACGGAGGATCCTACGAGCAGTACTTC. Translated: CASSFHRDGGSYEQYF.

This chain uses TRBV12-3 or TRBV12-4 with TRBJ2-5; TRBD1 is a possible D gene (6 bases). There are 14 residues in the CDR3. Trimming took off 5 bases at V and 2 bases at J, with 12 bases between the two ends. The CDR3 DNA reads TGTGCCAGCAGTCTCAGACAGGTTCAAGAGACCCAGTACTTC. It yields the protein CASSLRQVQETQYF.

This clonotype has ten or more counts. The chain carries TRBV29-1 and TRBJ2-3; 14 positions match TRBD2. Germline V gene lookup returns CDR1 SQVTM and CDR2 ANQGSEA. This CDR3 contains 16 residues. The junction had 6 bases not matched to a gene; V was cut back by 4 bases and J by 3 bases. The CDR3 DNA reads TGCAGCGTTGTCCGACTAGCGGGAGGGCTGACAGATACGCAGTATTTT. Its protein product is CSVVRLAGGLTDTQYF.

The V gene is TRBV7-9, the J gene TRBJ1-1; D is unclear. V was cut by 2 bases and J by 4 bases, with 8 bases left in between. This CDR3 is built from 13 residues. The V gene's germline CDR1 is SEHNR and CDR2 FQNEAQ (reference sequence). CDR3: CASSLSGLTEAFF. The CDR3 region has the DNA TGTGCCAGCAGCTTATCTGGTCTCACTGAAGCTTTCTTT.

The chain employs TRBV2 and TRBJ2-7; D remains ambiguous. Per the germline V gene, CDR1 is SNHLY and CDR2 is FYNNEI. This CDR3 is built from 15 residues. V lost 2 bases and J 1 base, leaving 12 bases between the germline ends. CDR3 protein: CASSECPTISYEQYF. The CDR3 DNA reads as TGTGCCAGCAGTGAATGTCCAACCATTTCCTACGAGCAGTACTTC.

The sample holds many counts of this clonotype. CDR3 DNA sequence: TGTGCCAGTAGTATCGAACCGCGAATTGAGCAGTTCTTC. This encodes CASSIEPRIEQFF. The chain has TRBV19 and TRBJ2-1; D gene uncertain. This CDR3 contains 13 residues. The V gene lost 3 bases and the J gene lost 9 bases, with 12 bases spanning the gap. Germline-derived CDR1 and CDR2 are LNHDA and SQIVND (reference sequence).

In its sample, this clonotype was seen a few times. In DNA, the CDR3 is TGCGCCAGTTCGGAAGACAGGGCCTTTGGAGGGACTGAAGCTTTCTTT. Its translation: CASSEDRAFGGTEAFF. The V call is TRBV5-1, the J call TRBJ1-1, with 7 nucleotides matching TRBD1. The CDR3 has 16 amino acids. Germline V gives CDR1 SGHRS, CDR2 YFSETQ. The V segment lost 8 bases and the J segment 5 bases; nucleotides outside the gene matches: 18.

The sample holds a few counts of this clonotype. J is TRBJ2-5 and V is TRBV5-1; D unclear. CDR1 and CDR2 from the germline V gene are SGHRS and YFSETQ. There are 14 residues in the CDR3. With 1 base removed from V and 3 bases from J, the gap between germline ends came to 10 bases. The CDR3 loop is CASSLTGWEETQYF. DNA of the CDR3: TGCGCCAGCAGCTTGACGGGTTGGGAAGAGACCCAGTACTTC.

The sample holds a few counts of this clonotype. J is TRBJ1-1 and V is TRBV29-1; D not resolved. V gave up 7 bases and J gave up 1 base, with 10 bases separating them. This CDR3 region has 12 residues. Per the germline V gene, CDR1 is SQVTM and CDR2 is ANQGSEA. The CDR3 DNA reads TGCAGCGGGTATTGGGGGAACACTGAAGCTTTCTTT. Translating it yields CSGYWGNTEAFF.

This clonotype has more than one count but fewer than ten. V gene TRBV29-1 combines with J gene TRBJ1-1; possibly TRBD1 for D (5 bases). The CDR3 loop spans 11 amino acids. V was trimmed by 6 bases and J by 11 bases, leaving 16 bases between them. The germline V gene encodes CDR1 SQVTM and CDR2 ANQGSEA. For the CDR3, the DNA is TGCAGCGTCGCAGGGATCAATCAGGCTTTCTTT. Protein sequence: CSVAGINQAFF.

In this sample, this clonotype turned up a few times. The CDR3 sequence: CASSLFGTSKNEQFF. The CDR3 DNA follows: TGTGCCAGCAGTTTATTCGGGACTAGCAAGAATGAGCAGTTCTTC. This chain links TRBV28 with TRBJ2-1; 9 positions agree with TRBD2. The CDR3 loop spans 15 amino acids. Germline CDR1 MDHEN, CDR2 SYDVKM. Trimming removed 1 base from V and 7 bases from J; junction bases left unmatched: 5.

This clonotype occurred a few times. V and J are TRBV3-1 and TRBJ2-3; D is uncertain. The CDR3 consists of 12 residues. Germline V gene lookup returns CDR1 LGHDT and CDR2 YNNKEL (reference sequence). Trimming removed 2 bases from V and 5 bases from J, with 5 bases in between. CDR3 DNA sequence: TGTGCCAGCAGCCAATGGGAAGATACGCAGTATTTT. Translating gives CASSQWEDTQYF.

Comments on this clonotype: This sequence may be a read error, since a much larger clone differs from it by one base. CDR3 in amino acids: CASSPGLPTSTDTHYF. The CDR3 DNA reads as TGTGCCAGCAGTCCGGGACTACCTACTAGCACAGATACGCACTATTTT. V is TRBV12-3 or TRBV12-4 and J is TRBJ2-3; 7 bases are shared with TRBD2. The CDR3 sequence is 16 residues long.

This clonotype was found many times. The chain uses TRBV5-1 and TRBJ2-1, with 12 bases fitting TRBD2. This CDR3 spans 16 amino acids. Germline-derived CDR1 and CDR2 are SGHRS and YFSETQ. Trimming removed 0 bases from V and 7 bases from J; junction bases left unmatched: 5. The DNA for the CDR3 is TGCGCCAGCAGCTTGGTACTAGGACTAGCGGGAAATGAGCAGTTCTTC. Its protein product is CASSLVLGLAGNEQFF.

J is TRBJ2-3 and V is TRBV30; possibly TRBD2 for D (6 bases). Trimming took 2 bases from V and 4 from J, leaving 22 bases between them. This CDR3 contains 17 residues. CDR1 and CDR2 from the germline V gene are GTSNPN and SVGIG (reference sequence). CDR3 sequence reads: CAWSRAGLGVSADTQYF. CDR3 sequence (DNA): TGTGCCTGGAGTCGGGCGGGACTGGGGGTTTCTGCAGATACGCAGTATTTT. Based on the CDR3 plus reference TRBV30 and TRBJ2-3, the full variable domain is SQTIHQWPATLVQPVGSPLSLECTVEGTSNPNLYWYRQAAGRGLQLLFYSVGIGQISSEVPQNLSASRPQDRQFILSSKKLLLSDSGFYLCAWSRAGLGVSADTQYFGPGTRLTVL.